What follows are 14 T cell receptor beta chains derived from one specimen sequenced in a study of blood T cell repertoires in COVID-19. Only in-frame clones appear in the TCRdb table, and some are missing; sequencing was by immunoSEQ multiplex PCR. The table shows fewer than 200,000 clones, with about 85% occurring only once. The sample was peripheral blood. These receptors originate from an elderly woman with acute or convalescent COVID-19.

This clone occurred once. This rearrangement joins TRBV30 to TRBJ1-1; possible D gene TRBD1, 5 bases. The CDR3 is 14 amino acids. V was pared by 3 bases and J by 1 base, with 12 bases between. Germline V gene sequence: CDR1 GTSNPN, CDR2 SVGIG (reference sequence). CDR3 loop: CAWSSRGENTEAFF. As DNA, the CDR3 is TGTGCCTGGAGCTCTCGGGGGGAGAACACTGAAGCTTTCTTT.

This rearrangement joins TRBV4-3 to TRBJ2-7, with 8 bases fitting TRBD2. The germline CDR1 and CDR2 sequences are LGHNA and YSLEER. V shed 4 bases, J shed 5 bases, and the junction held 7 bases outside the gene matches. This CDR3 spans 14 amino acids. The chain's CDR3 is CASSLTGGGHEQYF. CDR3 nucleotides: TGCGCCAGCAGCCTAACAGGCGGGGGGCACGAGCAGTACTTC.

This chain links TRBV5-1 with TRBJ1-6; 9 nucleotides agree with TRBD1. The germline CDR1 and CDR2 sequences are SGHRS and YFSETQ. CDR3 length: 15 amino acids. V gave up 3 bases and J gave up 10 bases; unmatched junction bases: 8. CDR3 DNA: TGCGCCAGCAGCTCGCCGGGACAGGGCGGCTCACCCCTCCACTTT. Amino acids: CASSSPGQGGSPLHF. Complete variable domain (other parts from reference TRBV5-1 and TRBJ1-6): KAGVTQTPRYLIKTRGQQVTLSCSPISGHRSVSWYQQTPGQGLQFLFEYFSETQRNKGNFPGRFSGRQFSNSRSEMNVSTLELGDSALYLCASSSPGQGGSPLHFGNGTRLTVT.

J is TRBJ1-1 and V is TRBV19; D gene unclear. V was clipped by 5 bases and J by 10 bases, with 23 bases between them. CDR1 is LNHDA and CDR2 is SQIVND in the germline V gene (reference sequence). This CDR3 spans 15 amino acids. CDR3 DNA: TGTGCCAGTAGTCGGGGTAGGGTGATGGCGGAGGCAGCTTTCTTT. Amino acid sequence: CASSRGRVMAEAAFF.

V is TRBV3-1 (or the pseudogene TRBV3-2) and J is TRBJ1-2, with 7 bases fitting TRBD1. Germline V gene data show CDR1 as LGHDT and CDR2 as YNNKEL (reference sequence). The CDR3 sequence is 15 residues long. Trimming at V came to 3 bases and at J to 7 bases, leaving 11 bases not matched to a gene. CDR3 residues: CASSHRGGGGVGYTF. The CDR3 DNA sequence: TGTGCCAGCAGCCACCGAGGAGGAGGGGGCGTTGGCTACACCTTC.

The sample holds a few counts of this clone. This chain uses TRBV7-8 with TRBJ2-7; TRBD2 matches at 8 bases. The CDR3 sequence is 12 residues long. Trimming at V came to 3 bases and at J to 6 bases, leaving 1 base not matched to a gene. Germline loops: CDR1 SGHVS, CDR2 FQNEAQ. The CDR3, as DNA: TGTGCCAGCAGCTTTGGGACTAGCGAGCAGTACTTC. Encoded protein: CASSFGTSEQYF.

The chain links TRBV25-1 to TRBJ2-7, with TRBD1 matching 7 bases. J gave up 3 bases and V 1 base, and 6 bases lay outside the gene matches. CDR3 length equals 15 residues. Germline V gene data show CDR1 as MGHDK and CDR2 as SYGVNS. The chain's CDR3 is CASSEWGQNDYEQYF. The CDR3 nucleotides read TGTGCCAGCAGTGAATGGGGACAGAATGACTACGAGCAGTACTTC.

Concerning this clone itself: Other DNA sequences from this sample encode an identical CDR3 as well. The chain carries TRBV7-2 and TRBJ1-2; 8 bases are shared with TRBD1. V was pared by 5 bases and J by 4 bases, with 6 bases of the junction left unmatched. Germline assignment: CDR1 SGHTA and CDR2 FQGNSA. This CDR3 spans 14 amino acids. The CDR3 DNA is TGTGCCAGCAGCCCCGGGACAGGTGGCTATGGCTACACCTTC. This encodes CASSPGTGGYGYTF.

This clone was seen a single time. The chain uses TRBV2 and TRBJ1-1, with 7 bases lining up with TRBD1. V shed 4 bases, J shed 0 bases, and the junction held 5 bases outside the gene matches. The CDR3 covers 15 residues. CDR1 is SNHLY and CDR2 is FYNNEI in the germline V gene. The CDR3 reads CASSADRELNTEAFF. CDR3 DNA: TGTGCCAGCAGTGCCGACAGGGAATTGAACACTGAAGCTTTCTTT. Combining the CDR3 with reference TRBV2 and TRBJ1-1 gives the whole variable domain EPEVTQTPSHQVTQMGQEVILRCVPISNHLYFYWYRQILGQKVEFLVSFYNNEISEKSEIFDDQFSVERPDGSNFTLKIRSTKLEDSAMYFCASSADRELNTEAFFGQGTRLTVV.

This clone was seen only a few times. This rearrangement joins TRBV7-9 to TRBJ2-7, with D possibly TRBD1 on 6 matching bases. The length of the CDR3 is 13 residues. Germline V gene lookup returns CDR1 SEHNR and CDR2 FQNEAQ (reference sequence). V lost 5 bases and J 0 bases, leaving 8 bases between the germline ends. CDR3 sequence reads: CASSRDISYEQYF. The CDR3 DNA reads TGTGCCAGCAGCCGGGACATCTCCTACGAGCAGTACTTC.

This clone has only a few counts. V is TRBV18 and J is TRBJ2-3; tentative D call: TRBD1 (5 bases). The CDR3 runs 13 residues. Germline CDR1 and CDR2: KGHSH and LQKENI. V gave up 5 bases and J gave up 5 bases, with 11 bases separating them. CDR3 nucleotides: TGTGCCAGCTCAGGGGCTGATGGAGATACGCAGTATTTT. This translates into CASSGADGDTQYF.

J is TRBJ2-2 and V is TRBV2, with 8 bases lining up with TRBD1. The germline CDR1 and CDR2 sequences are SNHLY and FYNNEI. V dropped 2 bases and J dropped 5; count of bases not matched to a gene: 4. There are 15 residues in the CDR3. For the CDR3, the DNA is TGTGCCAGCAGTGAAATAACAGGGGGGACCGGGGAGCTGTTTTTT. Protein product: CASSEITGGTGELFF.

The chain joins TRBV29-1 to TRBJ1-2; 7 nucleotides align to TRBD1. The V segment lost 7 bases and the J segment 4 bases; nucleotides outside the gene matches: 6. The CDR3 totals 12 residues. The V gene's germline CDR1 is SQVTM and CDR2 ANQGSEA. The CDR3: CSANRGPYGYTF. CDR3 sequence (DNA): TGCAGCGCGAACAGGGGCCCCTATGGCTACACCTTC.

This chain links TRBV12-3 or TRBV12-4 with TRBJ2-7; 10 nucleotides line up with TRBD2. With V trimmed by 4 bases and J by 3 bases, 0 bases remained unmatched. The CDR3 contains 13 residues. CDR3: CASSSSGGYEQYF. CDR3 sequence (DNA): TGTGCCAGCAGTTCTAGCGGGGGCTACGAGCAGTACTTC.